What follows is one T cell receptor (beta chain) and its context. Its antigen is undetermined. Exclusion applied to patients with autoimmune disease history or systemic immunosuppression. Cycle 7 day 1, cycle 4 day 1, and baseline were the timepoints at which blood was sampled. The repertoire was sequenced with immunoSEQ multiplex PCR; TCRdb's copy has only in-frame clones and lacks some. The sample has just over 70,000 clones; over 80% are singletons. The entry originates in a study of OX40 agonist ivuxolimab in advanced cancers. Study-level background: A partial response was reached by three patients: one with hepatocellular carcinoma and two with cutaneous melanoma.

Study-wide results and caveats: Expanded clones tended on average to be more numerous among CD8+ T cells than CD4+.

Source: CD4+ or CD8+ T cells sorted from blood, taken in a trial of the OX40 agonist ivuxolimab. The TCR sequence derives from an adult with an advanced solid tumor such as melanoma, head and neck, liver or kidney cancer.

The CDR3 sequence: CATRDRGGQPQHF. CDR3 DNA: TGTGCCACCCGGGACAGGGGCGGGCAGCCCCAGCATTTT. The rearrangement links TRBV6-6 to TRBJ1-5; 10 bases fit TRBD1. Germline values: CDR1 MNHNY, CDR2 SVGAGI (reference sequence). V lost 10 bases to trimming and J lost 7 bases; unmatched junction nucleotides: 7. The CDR3 contains 13 residues.